A selection of T cell receptor beta chains follows, all from one sample in a study of T cell changes during pregnancy in multiple sclerosis. TCRdb keeps only in-frame clones here, not all; method: immunoSEQ multiplex PCR. The data contain about 39,000 clones, around 94% of them singletons. The specimen was peripheral blood, collected in the third trimester of pregnancy. The receptor source for this set is a female donor with multiple sclerosis, enrolled in a pregnancy study. Each CDR3 is given with its conserved first and last residue. Each record gives: V gene, J gene, clone size, D gene, CDR3 DNA, CDR3 protein. D genes are given only for firm matches. Clone size is given for some rows only: seen once, a few or many times, or a class if the clone is expanded.

TRBV19	TRBJ2-2	NA	NA	TGTGCCAGTACCCCCAGACTAGTAAGGAACACCGGGGAGCTGTTTTTT	CASTPRLVRNTGELFF
TRBV6-5	TRBJ2-1	NA	TRBD2	TGTGCCAGCAGTCCAGGGACTAGCTCCTACAATGAGCAGTTCTTC	CASSPGTSSYNEQFF
TRBV20-1	TRBJ2-7	NA	TRBD1	TGCAGTGCTAGGACAGGGCGCGAGCAGTACTTC	CSARTGREQYF
TRBV6-5	TRBJ2-7	NA	TRBD1	TGTGCCAGCAGTTACACGGGTCAGGGGGTTAGAAACGAGCAGTACTTC	CASSYTGQGVRNEQYF
TRBV7-2	TRBJ1-5	NA	NA	TGTGCCAGCAGCCTAGTGGGAGGGGCCCTCGGTCAGCCCCAGCATTTT	CASSLVGGALGQPQHF
TRBV25-1	TRBJ1-2	once	NA	TGTGCCAGCCGTCAGGGGATGGGTGGCTACACCTTC	CASRQGMGGYTF
TRBV11-3	TRBJ2-1	NA	TRBD1	TGTGCCAGCAGCCGTCCGGGACAGGGGGCTGATGAGCAGTTCTTC	CASSRPGQGADEQFF
TRBV15	TRBJ1-5	NA	TRBD1	TGTGCCACCAGCAGATGGGACAGTAGCAATCAGCCCCAGCATTTT	CATSRWDSSNQPQHF
TRBV20-1	TRBJ1-2	NA	NA	TGCAGTGCTAGAGATGAGGGTAGCTACACCTTC	CSARDEGSYTF
TRBV19	TRBJ2-5	NA	TRBD1	TGTGCCAGTAGTGCCAACCCTGGGACAGTAGAGACCCAGTACTTC	CASSANPGTVETQYF
TRBV4-1	TRBJ1-4	NA	NA	TGCGCCAGCAGCCAACCCGCAACTAATGAAAAACTGTTTTTT	CASSQPATNEKLFF
TRBV6-5	TRBJ1-1	NA	TRBD1	TGTGCCAGCAGTTACAGTAAGGGGGCTGGCACTGAAGCTTTCTTT	CASSYSKGAGTEAFF
TRBV5-1	TRBJ1-4	NA	TRBD1	TGCGCCAGCAGCTTGGGGACAGGGCAGAATGAAAAACTGTTTTTT	CASSLGTGQNEKLFF
TRBV6-1	TRBJ2-1	NA	NA	TGTGCCAGCACGCGTTACGGTGAGCAGTTCTTC	CASTRYGEQFF
TRBV6-4	TRBJ2-3	NA	TRBD1	TGTGCCAGCAGTGCAGGGGGAAGCACAGATACGCAGTATTTT	CASSAGGSTDTQYF
TRBV7-2	TRBJ1-3	few	NA	TGTGCCAGCAGCTTAGACTCCTCTGGAAACACCATATATTTT	CASSLDSSGNTIYF
TRBV11-1	TRBJ2-5	NA	TRBD1	TGTGCCAGCAGCGAATCCGCAGGGGGCGCGGAGACCCAGTACTTC	CASSESAGGAETQYF
TRBV20-1	TRBJ1-3	few	NA	TGCAGTGCCATCTCTGGAAACACCATATATTTT	CSAISGNTIYF
TRBV5-1	TRBJ1-3	NA	NA	TGCGCCAGCGCCGGAGGGGTATCTGGAAACACCATATATTTT	CASAGGVSGNTIYF
TRBV19	TRBJ2-7	NA	TRBD1	TGTGCCAGTAGTTCAAGTTGGACAGGGGAGTCCGAGCAGTACTTC	CASSSSWTGESEQYF
TRBV7-3	TRBJ2-1	NA	TRBD2	TGTGCCAGCAGCCGGGGGGCGGGGGGCAGGAATGAGCAGTTCTTC	CASSRGAGGRNEQFF
TRBV7-2	TRBJ1-5	NA	TRBD1	TGTGCCAGCAGCCACTACCCCGGACAGGGCGGTCAGCCCCAGCATTTT	CASSHYPGQGGQPQHF
TRBV7-2	TRBJ1-2	once	TRBD1	TGTGCCAGCAGCGGCAGGGGGCAATATGGCTACACCTTC	CASSGRGQYGYTF
TRBV5-8	TRBJ2-1	NA	NA	TGTGCCAGCAGCTTGAGATTGGGGGGAACCTCCTACAATGAGCAGTTCTTC	CASSLRLGGTSYNEQFF
TRBV5-4	TRBJ2-5	NA	NA	TGTGCCAGCAGCTCTTCCATCGGGGAGACCCAGTACTTC	CASSSSIGETQYF
TRBV11-1	TRBJ2-2	NA	TRBD2	TGTGCCAGCATCGTGCGGGAGATATATTTTGGGGAGCTGTTTTTT	CASIVREIYFGELFF
TRBV2	TRBJ2-7	NA	TRBD2	TGTGCCAGCATGAAGCGGGAGGGCCCCTACGAGCAGTACTTC	CASMKREGPYEQYF
TRBV28	TRBJ2-7	NA	TRBD2	TGTGCCAGCAGTCCCAGAGTAGCGGGAGGCGAGCAGTACTTC	CASSPRVAGGEQYF
TRBV29-1	TRBJ2-3	NA	NA	TGCAGCGTTGAGGGACTTGATACGCAGTATTTT	CSVEGLDTQYF
TRBV5-4	TRBJ2-5	NA	NA	TGTGCCAGCGGAGTGAGCCAAGAGACCCAGTACTTC	CASGVSQETQYF
TRBV9	TRBJ2-5	NA	TRBD1	TGTGCCAGCAGCGGCTGGACAGGGCGAGGGGAGACCCAGTACTTC	CASSGWTGRGETQYF
TRBV19	TRBJ1-1	once	NA	TGTGCCAGTAAGTCGCAGGGGTGGGCTGAAGCTTTCTTT	CASKSQGWAEAFF
TRBV5-1	TRBJ1-4	NA	TRBD1	TGCGCCAGCAGCTCATCCGGGACAGGGGACAAACTGTTTTTT	CASSSSGTGDKLFF
TRBV11-2	TRBJ2-1	NA	TRBD2	TGTGCCAGCAGCTTTGGTCGTGCGGGAGGCCACAATGAGCAGTTCTTC	CASSFGRAGGHNEQFF
TRBV20-1	TRBJ2-3	NA	NA	TGCAGTGCTCGAACGGGGGATACGCAGTATTTT	CSARTGDTQYF
TRBV30	TRBJ2-7	NA	NA	TGTGCCTGGAGCCCAGCGGGCCGCGAGCAGTACTTC	CAWSPAGREQYF
TRBV2	TRBJ2-7	NA	TRBD1	TGTGCCAGCAGTGGTGGGCAGGGGGTTTTCTACGAGCAGTACTTC	CASSGGQGVFYEQYF
TRBV27	TRBJ1-2	NA	TRBD1	TGTGCCAGCAGTACTCGGACAGGGAACTATGGCTACACCTTC	CASSTRTGNYGYTF
TRBV7-9	TRBJ1-3	NA	NA	TGTGCCAGCAGCTTGTTAGGAAACACCATATATTTT	CASSLLGNTIYF
TRBV6-5	TRBJ2-2	NA	TRBD2	TGTGCCAGCAGTTACTCTGGCGGGAGGGACACCGGGGAGCTGTTTTTT	CASSYSGGRDTGELFF
TRBV6-1	TRBJ1-2	NA	NA	TGTGCCAGCAGTGAATTGTCAGCAGGCAACTATGGCTACACCTTC	CASSELSAGNYGYTF
TRBV4-3	TRBJ1-2	NA	NA	TGCGCCAGCAGCCAAGAACCAACAGGCTCCGGGAGGGCCCCAAATGGCTACACCTTC	CASSQEPTGSGRAPNGYTF
TRBV30	TRBJ1-5	NA	NA	TGTGCCTGGAGTAGCGGGCAGGGAGGCAATCAGCCCCAGCATTTT	CAWSSGQGGNQPQHF
TRBV9	TRBJ2-3	once	TRBD2	TGTGCCAGCAGCGCGTCCAGCGGGAGAACAGATACGCAGTATTTT	CASSASSGRTDTQYF
TRBV27	TRBJ2-7	few	TRBD1	TGTGCCAGCAGTCCATCGACAGGGACCTACGAGCAGTACTTC	CASSPSTGTYEQYF
TRBV19	TRBJ2-3	NA	TRBD2	TGTGCCAGTCGGCTAGCGGGAGGGAATACGCAGTATTTT	CASRLAGGNTQYF
TRBV2	TRBJ1-2	NA	NA	TGTGCCAGCAGTATCCAGGGGAACTATGGCTACACCTTC	CASSIQGNYGYTF
TRBV2	TRBJ1-5	NA	NA	TGTGCCAGCAGTGACAAAATTAGCAATCAGCCCCAGCATTTT	CASSDKISNQPQHF
TRBV28	TRBJ1-1	NA	NA	TGTGCCAGCAAGCCACCGGGACAACTGAACACTGAAGCTTTCTTT	CASKPPGQLNTEAFF
TRBV18	TRBJ2-7	NA	NA	TGTGCCAGCTCCCCCGAGACAGTGACCTACGAGCAGTACTTC	CASSPETVTYEQYF
TRBV10-3	TRBJ2-1	NA	NA	TGTGCCATCGGGATAACAGGAAACCCCAATGAGCAGTTCTTC	CAIGITGNPNEQFF
TRBV29-1	TRBJ2-1	NA	TRBD2	TGCAGCGGAGTACTAGCGGGAGGCGGCAATGAGCAGTTCTTC	CSGVLAGGGNEQFF
TRBV11-2	TRBJ2-1	NA	TRBD2	TGTGCCAGCAGCTTAGGGTCAGCGGGGGCCCTCAATGAGCAGTTCTTC	CASSLGSAGALNEQFF
TRBV11-2	TRBJ2-3	NA	NA	TGTGCCAGCAGCTTAGTTCCCTCAGATACGCAGTATTTT	CASSLVPSDTQYF
TRBV19	TRBJ2-7	NA	TRBD2	TGTGCCAGTAGTATAGATCCGGCGGGAGGGCCCAACGAGCAGTACTTC	CASSIDPAGGPNEQYF